This is a list of T cell receptor beta chains from one sample in a study of T cell repertoires in cytomegalovirus infection. MiXCR was run by TCRdb on the reads, yielding one entry per CDR3 protein. Of approximately 1,000,000 distinct CDR3 sequences listed, roughly 30% are singletons. These TCRs are of unknown antigen specificity. Specimen: cultured CD8+ T cells from PBMCs, collected from culture after CMV antigen stimulation. The receptors come from a human donor in good health (CMV status not recorded). Some clones in this sample may be carry-over from other donors' samples. The CDR3 runs from the conserved cysteine through the conserved F or W. A D gene is named only where the DNA matches it firmly. Clone size is stated in some rows and not others, as once, few, many or a class when expanded.

d_gene: .
v_gene: TRBV4-1
j_gene: TRBJ2-1
abundance: .
CDR3nt: TGCGCCAGCAGCCAATGGGTGGGGCAGGGGAACAATGAGCAGTTCTTC
CDR3aa: CASSQWVGQGNNEQFF

d_gene: .
v_gene: TRBV19
j_gene: TRBJ2-5
abundance: few
CDR3nt: TGTGCCAGTAGTATAGATCAAGAGGGGGGGCTTGAGACCCAGTACTTC
CDR3aa: CASSIDQEGGLETQYF

d_gene: .
v_gene: TRBV4-3
j_gene: TRBJ1-5
abundance: few
CDR3nt: TGCGCCAGCAGCCAAGGCCGGGGGCTTCAGCCCCAGCATTTT
CDR3aa: CASSQGRGLQPQHF

d_gene: .
v_gene: TRBV19
j_gene: TRBJ2-3
abundance: few
CDR3nt: TGTGCCAGTAGTATGGGCGGGACTAGCACAGATACGCAGTATTTT
CDR3aa: CASSMGGTSTDTQYF

d_gene: .
v_gene: TRBV19
j_gene: TRBJ2-5
abundance: .
CDR3nt: TGTGCCAGCGGGGACTCACCGGAGACCCAGTACTTC
CDR3aa: CASGDSPETQYF

d_gene: .
v_gene: TRBV6-2/TRBV6-3
j_gene: TRBJ1-5
abundance: .
CDR3nt: TGTGCCAGCAGTACATGGGACATCCACAGCAATCAGCCCCAGCATTTT
CDR3aa: CASSTWDIHSNQPQHF

d_gene: .
v_gene: TRBV29-1
j_gene: TRBJ2-6
abundance: .
CDR3nt: TGCAGCGTTGAGGTCCAGGCCTCTGGGGCCAACGTCCTGACTTTC
CDR3aa: CSVEVQASGANVLTF

d_gene: TRBD1
v_gene: TRBV6-1
j_gene: TRBJ2-5
abundance: many
CDR3nt: TGTGCCAGCATGCCGGGACAGAGACAAGAGACCCAGTACTTC
CDR3aa: CASMPGQRQETQYF

d_gene: .
v_gene: TRBV9
j_gene: TRBJ1-1
abundance: .
CDR3nt: TGTGCCAGCAGCCCCCGAACGAAGAACACTGAAGCTTTCTTT
CDR3aa: CASSPRTKNTEAFF

d_gene: .
v_gene: TRBV6-2/TRBV6-3
j_gene: TRBJ1-3
abundance: .
CDR3nt: TGTGCCAGCACCTGGGAGGACTCTGGAAACACCATATATTTT
CDR3aa: CASTWEDSGNTIYF

d_gene: .
v_gene: TRBV5-4
j_gene: TRBJ2-5
abundance: .
CDR3nt: TGTGCCAGCAGCTTTAAGAAGGAAGAGACCCAGTACTTC
CDR3aa: CASSFKKEETQYF

d_gene: .
v_gene: TRBV6-1
j_gene: TRBJ2-5
abundance: .
CDR3nt: TGTGCCAGCAGTGAAAGATTCGAAGAGACCCAGTACTTC
CDR3aa: CASSERFEETQYF

d_gene: TRBD2
v_gene: TRBV2
j_gene: TRBJ2-1
abundance: .
CDR3nt: TGTGCCAGCACAGGACTAGCGGGGGGGAGAAGCTCCTACAATGAGCAGTTCTTC
CDR3aa: CASTGLAGGRSSYNEQFF

d_gene: .
v_gene: TRBV27
j_gene: TRBJ2-7
abundance: .
CDR3nt: TGTGCCAGCAGTTTCCGACGACAAGGGGTCGAGCAGTACTTC
CDR3aa: CASSFRRQGVEQYF

d_gene: TRBD2
v_gene: TRBV12-3/TRBV12-4
j_gene: TRBJ2-7
abundance: .
CDR3nt: TGTGCCAGCACTTGGGGGGGGAGCGAGCAGTACTTC
CDR3aa: CASTWGGSEQYF

d_gene: TRBD2
v_gene: TRBV3-1
j_gene: TRBJ2-1
abundance: .
CDR3nt: TGTGCCAGCAGCCAAGAAATAGCGGGGGGGTTGCCCTACAATGAGCAGTTCTTC
CDR3aa: CASSQEIAGGLPYNEQFF

d_gene: TRBD1
v_gene: TRBV2
j_gene: TRBJ2-3
abundance: once
CDR3nt: TGTGCCAGCAGTGAGGACAGGTATTTAGCAGATACGCAGTATTTT
CDR3aa: CASSEDRYLADTQYF

d_gene: .
v_gene: TRBV7-6
j_gene: TRBJ1-5
abundance: .
CDR3nt: TGTGCCAGCAGCGGAGGGGACGGGAGCAATCAGCCCCAGCATTTT
CDR3aa: CASSGGDGSNQPQHF

d_gene: .
v_gene: TRBV19
j_gene: TRBJ2-1
abundance: few
CDR3nt: TGTGCCAGTAGTATGAACAGCCTACGTTACAATGAGCAGTTCTTC
CDR3aa: CASSMNSLRYNEQFF

d_gene: TRBD1
v_gene: TRBV11-1
j_gene: TRBJ1-1
abundance: .
CDR3nt: TGTGCCAGCAGCCCGAGGACAGGGTTCACTGAAGCTTTCTTT
CDR3aa: CASSPRTGFTEAFF

d_gene: TRBD1
v_gene: TRBV7-6
j_gene: TRBJ2-6
abundance: few
CDR3nt: TGTGCCAGCAGCCTGGGACAGGGGGTCACTGGGGCCAACGTCCTGACTTTC
CDR3aa: CASSLGQGVTGANVLTF

d_gene: .
v_gene: TRBV7-9
j_gene: TRBJ2-1
abundance: .
CDR3nt: TGTGCCAGCAGCTTATCACTTCACAATGAGCAGTTCTTC
CDR3aa: CASSLSLHNEQFF

d_gene: .
v_gene: TRBV9
j_gene: TRBJ2-1
abundance: few
CDR3nt: TGTGCCAGCAGCGTAGAGCCGTCATGGAATGAGCAGTTCTTC
CDR3aa: CASSVEPSWNEQFF

d_gene: .
v_gene: TRBV7-6
j_gene: TRBJ2-3
abundance: .
CDR3nt: TGTGCTAGCAGCTTAACAGGGTACGGCACAGATACGCAGTATTTT
CDR3aa: CASSLTGYGTDTQYF

d_gene: .
v_gene: TRBV7-3
j_gene: TRBJ2-1
abundance: .
CDR3nt: TGTGCCAGCAGCGATAACGGGGGAGACAATGAGCAGTTCTTC
CDR3aa: CASSDNGGDNEQFF

d_gene: .
v_gene: TRBV7-9
j_gene: TRBJ1-1
abundance: few
CDR3nt: TGTGCCAGCAGGCTCAGGGTCGAGAACACTGAAGCTTTCTTT
CDR3aa: CASRLRVENTEAFF

d_gene: TRBD2
v_gene: TRBV6-5
j_gene: TRBJ2-1
abundance: .
CDR3nt: TGTGCCAGCAGTTACGGGACTAGGACGGCCGATGAGCAGTTCTTC
CDR3aa: CASSYGTRTADEQFF

d_gene: .
v_gene: TRBV20-1
j_gene: TRBJ1-2
abundance: .
CDR3nt: TGCAGTGCCAGTCGGACAGAAGAAGGCTACACCTTC
CDR3aa: CSASRTEEGYTF

d_gene: .
v_gene: TRBV25-1
j_gene: TRBJ1-2
abundance: .
CDR3nt: TGTGCCAGTGAACCAACAGGCGACTATGGCTACACCTTC
CDR3aa: CASEPTGDYGYTF

d_gene: TRBD1
v_gene: TRBV6-5
j_gene: TRBJ1-1
abundance: .
CDR3nt: TGTGCCAGCAGAGCTCAGGGGGCTGGCACTGAAGCTTTCTTT
CDR3aa: CASRAQGAGTEAFF

d_gene: .
v_gene: TRBV7-3
j_gene: TRBJ2-4
abundance: .
CDR3nt: TGTGCCAGCAGCGATACGGGGGAGGCCAAAAACATTCAGTACTTC
CDR3aa: CASSDTGEAKNIQYF

d_gene: .
v_gene: TRBV18
j_gene: TRBJ2-5
abundance: few
CDR3nt: TGTGCCACCGGACAAGAGACCCAGTACTTC
CDR3aa: CATGQETQYF

d_gene: .
v_gene: TRBV7-9
j_gene: TRBJ2-3
abundance: few
CDR3nt: TGTGCCAGCAGCCCCCCGCCGGGGCGGGCTAGCACAGATACGCAGTATTTT
CDR3aa: CASSPPPGRASTDTQYF

d_gene: TRBD1
v_gene: TRBV19
j_gene: TRBJ2-2
abundance: few
CDR3nt: TGTGCCAGTAGTATACCGGTCGGGACAGTGAACACCGGGGAGCTGTTTTTT
CDR3aa: CASSIPVGTVNTGELFF

d_gene: TRBD2
v_gene: TRBV6-5
j_gene: TRBJ2-1
abundance: .
CDR3nt: TGTGCCAGCAGTAACTGTCCCGGGACTAAGGGGTGCGAGCAGTTCTTC
CDR3aa: CASSNCPGTKGCEQFF

d_gene: TRBD2
v_gene: TRBV7-2
j_gene: TRBJ2-3
abundance: .
CDR3nt: TGTGCCAGCAGCCTACTAGCGGGGGGGCCCCCAGATACGCAGTATTTT
CDR3aa: CASSLLAGGPPDTQYF

d_gene: TRBD1
v_gene: TRBV2
j_gene: TRBJ1-1
abundance: .
CDR3nt: TGTGCCAGCAGTGACGTGGACAGGGTGAACACTGAAGCTTTCTTC
CDR3aa: CASSDVDRVNTEAFF

d_gene: .
v_gene: TRBV5-5
j_gene: TRBJ1-5
abundance: .
CDR3nt: TGTGCCAGCAGCTTGGAGACGGCAAGCAATCAGCCCCAGCATTTT
CDR3aa: CASSLETASNQPQHF

d_gene: .
v_gene: TRBV7-9
j_gene: TRBJ1-1
abundance: few
CDR3nt: TGTGCCAGCAGCTTAGGGGGACACCCAAGGGGTGAAGCTTTCTTT
CDR3aa: CASSLGGHPRGEAFF

d_gene: TRBD2
v_gene: TRBV12-3/TRBV12-4
j_gene: TRBJ2-7
abundance: few
CDR3nt: TGTGCCAGCAGCCCTACTAGCGGGGTGGTCGAGCAGTACTTC
CDR3aa: CASSPTSGVVEQYF

d_gene: TRBD2
v_gene: TRBV20-1
j_gene: TRBJ2-3
abundance: .
CDR3nt: TGCAGTGCTCCCGGACTAGCGGGGGGGTGGGATACGCAGTATTTT
CDR3aa: CSAPGLAGGWDTQYF

d_gene: .
v_gene: TRBV19
j_gene: TRBJ1-5
abundance: .
CDR3nt: TGTGCCAGTAGTAGGCGGACAGAAGACTATCAGCCCCAGCATTTT
CDR3aa: CASSRRTEDYQPQHF

d_gene: .
v_gene: TRBV14
j_gene: TRBJ2-7
abundance: .
CDR3nt: TGTGCCAGCAGCCAATCATTTTTCTACGAGCAGTACTTC
CDR3aa: CASSQSFFYEQYF

d_gene: TRBD2
v_gene: TRBV5-5
j_gene: TRBJ2-3
abundance: .
CDR3nt: TGTGCCAGCAGCTTCCGCGGCCAGGACCTTCGCGGGAGGCAGTATTTT
CDR3aa: CASSFRGQDLRGRQYF